These 26 T cell receptor beta chains were sequenced from one sample in a study of identical twins. In TCRdb, the 5' RACE reads were re-called with MiXCR into one record per CDR3 protein. The sample has 1.5 million to 2 million distinct CDR3 sequences, about 31% seen once; the top ten hold roughly 0.3%. Sequencing used cord blood. The receptor set was obtained from a newborn girl in good health.

This clonotype has a handful of counts. The V gene is TRBV21-1, the J gene TRBJ1-1. TRBV21-1 is flagged as a pseudogene. The CDR3 runs 14 residues. The DNA for the CDR3 is TGTGCCAGCAGCAAAGCGAGCGAGAACACTGAAGCTTTCTTT. It encodes CASSKASENTEAFF.

This clonotype was found a few times. The V call is TRBV5-1, the J call TRBJ1-1; 9 bases match TRBD1. CDR1 and CDR2 from the germline V gene are SGHRS and YFSETQ. The CDR3 covers 17 residues. V gave up 5 bases and J gave up 4 bases; unmatched junction bases: 15. In DNA form, the CDR3 reads TGCGCCAGCAGTTCTCCGGACAGGGGCGCCTTCAGCACTGAAGCTTTCTTT. Its protein product is CASSSPDRGAFSTEAFF.

In its sample, this clonotype was seen a few times. This chain joins TRBV9 and TRBJ2-1; no definite D call. V gave up 1 base and J gave up 7 bases, with 12 bases separating them. Germline CDR1 is SGDLS and CDR2 is YYNGEE. This CDR3 has 14 residues. The CDR3 DNA follows: TGTGCCAGCAGCGTAATCAATTTCGGGAATGAGCAGTTCTTC. Amino acid sequence: CASSVINFGNEQFF.

This rearrangement joins TRBV10-3 to TRBJ1-2; D is unclear. Germline CDR1 reads ENHRY; CDR2 reads SYGVKD. The CDR3 consists of 12 residues. V was clipped by 9 bases and J by 2 bases, with 10 bases between them. The CDR3 nucleotides read TGTGCCATAAAACGGAGGAACTATGGCTACACCTTC. Translating gives CAIKRRNYGYTF.

The chain joins TRBV28 to TRBJ1-4; no clear D gene. Trimming stripped 10 bases from V and 3 bases from J, with 15 bases between. CDR1 and CDR2 from the germline V gene are MDHEN and SYDVKM. The CDR3 spans 14 residues. The CDR3 region is CATSGRQPNEKLFF. The DNA for the CDR3 is TGTGCCACCTCCGGAAGGCAGCCTAATGAAAAACTGTTTTTT.

V usage is TRBV9 and J usage is TRBJ1-1, with a weak D call TRBD1 (6 bases). V lost 0 bases and J lost 0, with 12 bases in between. The CDR3 runs to 16 residues. The V gene's germline CDR1 is SGDLS and CDR2 YYNGEE. DNA for the CDR3: TGTGCCAGCAGCGTAGGCAGGGGTCTTATGAACACTGAAGCTTTCTTT. This encodes CASSVGRGLMNTEAFF.

This sequence joins TRBV11-2 and TRBJ1-2; 7 bases match TRBD1. V lost 5 bases, J lost 0 bases, and 12 bases stayed unmatched. Germline values: CDR1 SGHAT, CDR2 FQNNGV. This CDR3 has 17 amino acids. The CDR3 nucleotides are TGTGCCAGCAGCAAACCGACTGACAGGGCGGCTAACTATGGCTACACCTTC. This sequence encodes CASSKPTDRAANYGYTF.

This clonotype appeared a few times. CDR3 sequence: CASRNTQYF. CDR3 sequence (DNA): TGCGCCAGCAGGAATACGCAGTATTTT. The chain has TRBV10-2 and TRBJ2-3; D is ambiguous. Germline CDR1 reads WSHSY; CDR2 reads SAAADI. CDR3 length equals 9 residues. V was clipped by 6 bases and J by 7 bases, with 2 bases between them.

The chain joins TRBV12-3 or TRBV12-4 to TRBJ1-6, with no clear D. Trimming shortened V by 3 bases and J by 2 bases, and 11 bases separated the two germline ends. This CDR3 is built from 16 residues. The CDR3 DNA sequence: TGTGCCAGCAGTTTTGGGGAGGGCACCTATAATTCACCCCTCCACTTT. It translates to CASSFGEGTYNSPLHF.

The V gene is TRBV10-3, the J gene TRBJ1-2, with D possibly TRBD1 on 6 matching bases. The CDR3 totals 17 residues. V dropped 0 bases and J dropped 4 bases, with 18 bases sitting between them. The V gene's germline CDR1 is ENHRY and CDR2 SYGVKD. CDR3 residues: CAISESRGHVRTYGYTF. The CDR3 nucleotides read TGTGCCATCAGTGAGTCGAGGGGACACGTCAGGACCTATGGCTACACCTTC.

CDR3 amino acids: CASSWTGSGNTEAFF. CDR3 coding DNA: TGCGCCAGCAGCTGGACGGGGTCTGGGAACACTGAAGCTTTCTTT. The gene calls are TRBV5-1 and TRBJ1-1, with unresolved D. Germline-derived CDR1 and CDR2 are SGHRS and YFSETQ. V lost 3 bases, J lost 1 base, and 13 bases lay in between. This CDR3 region has 15 residues.

This clonotype was seen only a few times. This sequence joins TRBV3-1 and TRBJ2-1, with D maybe TRBD2 (5 bases). The CDR3 is 16 residues long. V gave up 0 bases and J gave up 4 bases, with 13 bases separating them. Germline V CDR1 and CDR2: LGHDT, YNNKEL (reference sequence). The CDR3 loop reads CASSQEYLARYNEQFF. CDR3 coding DNA: TGTGCCAGCAGCCAAGAGTATCTAGCACGTTACAATGAGCAGTTCTTC.

The gene calls are TRBV5-6 and TRBJ2-7, with D possibly TRBD1 on 5 matching bases. With 0 bases removed from V and 0 bases from J, the gap between germline ends came to 16 bases. This CDR3 spans 17 amino acids. Germline loops: CDR1 SGHDT, CDR2 YYEEEE. CDR3 in amino acids: CASSLDRSILSSYEQYF. CDR3 nucleotide sequence: TGTGCCAGCAGCTTGGACAGGAGTATCCTCAGCTCCTACGAGCAGTACTTC.

The genes are TRBV5-6 and TRBJ1-5, with TRBD1 identical over 8 bases. Per germline, CDR1 SGHDT and CDR2 YYEEEE. The CDR3 totals 16 residues. V gave up 3 bases and J gave up 4 bases; unmatched junction bases: 9. CDR3 nucleotides: TGTGCCAGCAGCTCCCGCCAAACAGGGGGGAATCAGCCCCAGCATTTT. Protein product: CASSSRQTGGNQPQHF.

This clonotype was recorded a few times. The CDR3 loop reads CATSRDLEGAKNIQYF. CDR3 in DNA: TGTGCCACCAGCAGAGATCTCGAGGGGGCCAAAAACATTCAGTACTTC. This rearrangement joins TRBV15 to TRBJ2-4, with D perhaps assigned TRBD1 or TRBD2 (5 bases each). Germline CDR1 reads LNHNV; CDR2 reads YYDKDF (reference sequence). Trimming shortened V by 0 bases and J by 1 base, and 10 bases separated the two germline ends. CDR3 length: 16 amino acids.

The chain recombines TRBV4-1 with TRBJ2-1, with TRBD2 identical over 11 bases. Germline-derived CDR1 and CDR2 are MGHRA and YSYEKL. V lost 4 bases, J lost 0 bases, and 5 bases stayed unmatched. The CDR3 is made up of 17 amino acids. The CDR3 region has the DNA TGCGCCAGCAGCCCGGGACTAGCGGCGCGCTCCTACAATGAGCAGTTCTTC. Amino acids: CASSPGLAARSYNEQFF.

This clonotype was detected a few times. The CDR3 protein is CSATRLAVTYEQYF. The DNA for the CDR3 is TGCAGTGCCACCAGACTAGCGGTTACCTACGAGCAGTACTTC. V usage is TRBV20-1 and J usage is TRBJ2-7; TRBD2 matches 9 bases. Trimming at V came to 6 bases and at J to 2 bases, leaving 8 bases not matched to a gene. The CDR3 covers 14 residues. Germline-derived CDR1 and CDR2 are DFQATT and SNEGSKA (reference sequence).

This chain connects TRBV4-2 to TRBJ1-1, with TRBD1 matching 9 bases. The ends lost 4 bases at V and 3 bases at J; junction bases unmatched: 15. CDR1 is LGHNA and CDR2 is YNFKEQ in the germline V gene. CDR3 length: 18 amino acids. The CDR3 protein is CASSPLGQGRSGYTEAFF. In nucleotides, the CDR3 is TGTGCCAGCAGCCCCCTAGGACAGGGGCGGAGTGGGTACACTGAAGCTTTCTTT.

The chain uses TRBV19 and TRBJ1-1, with a tentative D call TRBD1 (6 bases). The V and J ends lost 3 bases and 4 bases respectively, with 6 bases between them. Germline CDR1 LNHDA, CDR2 SQIVND (reference sequence). There are 12 residues in the CDR3. CDR3 sequence: CASSIRGTEAFF. The CDR3 DNA follows: TGTGCCAGTAGTATCAGGGGCACTGAAGCTTTCTTT.

The chain is built from TRBV10-3 and TRBJ2-5, with D possibly being TRBD1 or TRBD2 (5 bases each). The CDR3 has 13 residues. From germline, CDR1 is ENHRY and CDR2 SYGVKD. V dropped 8 bases and J dropped 3 bases, with 13 bases sitting between them. CDR3 DNA sequence: TGTGCCATCTCTGCAGGGCGGGAAGAGACCCAGTACTTC. Translated: CAISAGREETQYF.

The chain carries TRBV4-1 and TRBJ2-3; D is undetermined. V was cut by 1 base and J by 2 bases, with 13 bases left in between. The germline V gene encodes CDR1 MGHRA and CDR2 YSYEKL. This CDR3 contains 16 residues. The chain's CDR3 is CASSQVSSWATDTQYF. The CDR3 region has the DNA TGCGCCAGCAGCCAAGTGAGCAGTTGGGCCACAGATACGCAGTATTTT.

The CDR3 loop is CASSLSPSGRSSYEQYF. In nucleotides, the CDR3 is TGTGCCAGCAGTTTATCGCCTAGCGGGAGGAGCTCCTACGAGCAGTACTTC. The chain uses TRBV27 and TRBJ2-7, with TRBD2 matching over 11 bases. V trimming: 0 bases; J trimming: 0 bases; junction bases outside the gene matches: 4. CDR1 is MNHEY, CDR2 SMNVEV, per germline (reference sequence). The CDR3 is 17 residues long.

This clonotype appeared once. The V and J genes are TRBV6-5 and TRBJ2-7, with D possibly being TRBD1 (7 bases). Germline V gene sequence: CDR1 MNHEY, CDR2 SVGAGI. V was clipped by 1 base and J by 11 bases, with 15 bases between them. The CDR3 sequence is 13 residues long. The CDR3 protein is CASSYLDRSGEYF. The CDR3 nucleotides are TGTGCCAGCAGTTACTTGGACAGGTCGGGGGAGTACTTC.

This rearrangement joins TRBV7-2 to TRBJ2-3, with TRBD2 identical over 8 bases. Germline CDR1 reads SGHTA; CDR2 reads FQGNSA. Trimming took 5 bases from V and 4 from J; bases not matched to a gene: 5. This CDR3 has 14 residues. The CDR3, as DNA: TGTGCCAGCAGCCACGGACTAGCCGCAGATACGCAGTATTTT. Residues: CASSHGLAADTQYF.

This clonotype appeared many times. This chain connects TRBV6-1 to TRBJ2-3; 7 nucleotides align to TRBD1. Trimming took 2 bases from V and 5 from J; bases not matched to a gene: 7. This CDR3 is 15 amino acids long. Germline V gene lookup returns CDR1 MNHNS and CDR2 SASEGT. In DNA form, the CDR3 reads TGTGCCAGCAGTGAAAGGTTAGGGGGCGGAGATACGCAGTATTTT. The encoded protein is CASSERLGGGDTQYF.

This clonotype was seen at least ten times. The chain uses TRBV7-2 and TRBJ2-5; D is unclear. Trimming removed 6 bases at V and 1 base at J, with 12 bases between. The length of the CDR3 is 14 residues. CDR1 is SGHTA and CDR2 is FQGNSA in the germline V gene. CDR3 region: CASSLLGSQETQYF. In DNA form, the CDR3 reads TGTGCCAGCAGTTTACTGGGAAGCCAAGAGACCCAGTACTTC.